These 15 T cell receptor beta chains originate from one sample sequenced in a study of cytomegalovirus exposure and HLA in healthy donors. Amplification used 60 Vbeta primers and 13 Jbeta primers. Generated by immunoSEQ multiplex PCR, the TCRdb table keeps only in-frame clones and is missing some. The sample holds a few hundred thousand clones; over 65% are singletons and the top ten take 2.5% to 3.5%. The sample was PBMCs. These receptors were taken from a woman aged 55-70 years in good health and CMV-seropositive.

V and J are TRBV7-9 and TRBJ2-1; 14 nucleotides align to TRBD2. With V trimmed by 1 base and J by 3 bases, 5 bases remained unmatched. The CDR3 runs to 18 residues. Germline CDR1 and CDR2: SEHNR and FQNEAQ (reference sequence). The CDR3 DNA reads TGTGCCAGCAGCTTAGAGTCGACTAGCGGGAGGGGCTACAATGAGCAGTTCTTC. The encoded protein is CASSLESTSGRGYNEQFF. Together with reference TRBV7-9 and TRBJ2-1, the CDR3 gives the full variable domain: DTGVSQNPRHKITKRGQNVTFRCDPISEHNRLYWYRQTLGQGPEFLTYFQNEAQLEKSRLLSDRFSAERPKGSFSTLEIQRTEQGDSAMYLCASSLESTSGRGYNEQFFGPGTRLTVL.

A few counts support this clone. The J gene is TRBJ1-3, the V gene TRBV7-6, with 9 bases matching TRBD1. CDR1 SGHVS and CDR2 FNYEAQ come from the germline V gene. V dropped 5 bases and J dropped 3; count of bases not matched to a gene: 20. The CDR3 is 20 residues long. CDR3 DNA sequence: TGTGCCAGCAGCCCCGAAAAAGGGGGGGGACAGGGATGGGTTGGAAACACCATATATTTT. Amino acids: CASSPEKGGGQGWVGNTIYF.

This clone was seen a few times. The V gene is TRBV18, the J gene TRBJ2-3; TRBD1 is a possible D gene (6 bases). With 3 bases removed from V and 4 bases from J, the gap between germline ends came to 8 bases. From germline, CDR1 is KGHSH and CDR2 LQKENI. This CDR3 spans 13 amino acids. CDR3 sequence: CASSPRGPDTQYF. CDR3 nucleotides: TGTGCCAGCTCACCCAGGGGTCCAGATACGCAGTATTTT.

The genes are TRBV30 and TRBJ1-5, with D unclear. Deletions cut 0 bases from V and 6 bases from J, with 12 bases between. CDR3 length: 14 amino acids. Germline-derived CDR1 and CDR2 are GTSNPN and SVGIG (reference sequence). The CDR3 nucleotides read TGTGCCTGGAGTGTTCGGGAAGCCCGTCAGCCCCAGCATTTT. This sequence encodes CAWSVREARQPQHF.

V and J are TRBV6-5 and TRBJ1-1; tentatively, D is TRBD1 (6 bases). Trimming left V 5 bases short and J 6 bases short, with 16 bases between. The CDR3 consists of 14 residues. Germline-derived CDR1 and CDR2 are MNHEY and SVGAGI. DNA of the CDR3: TGTGCCAGCAGTAATCCCGGACAGACCTCTGAAGCTTTCTTT. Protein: CASSNPGQTSEAFF.

The CDR3 region is CASSLSQKNTEAFF. For the CDR3, the DNA is TGTGCCAGCAGTTTATCACAGAAGAACACTGAAGCTTTCTTT. This chain uses TRBV28 with TRBJ1-1; D is unclear. Trimming removed 1 base from V and 1 base from J, with 7 bases in between. The CDR3 totals 14 residues. CDR1 is MDHEN, CDR2 SYDVKM, per germline.

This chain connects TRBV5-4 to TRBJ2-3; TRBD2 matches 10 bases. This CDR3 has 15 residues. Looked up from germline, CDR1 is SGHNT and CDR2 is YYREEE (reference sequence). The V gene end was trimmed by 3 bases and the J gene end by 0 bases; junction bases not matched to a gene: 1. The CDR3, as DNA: TGTGCCAGCAGCTCTAGCGGGGGAAGCACAGATACGCAGTATTTT. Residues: CASSSSGGSTDTQYF.

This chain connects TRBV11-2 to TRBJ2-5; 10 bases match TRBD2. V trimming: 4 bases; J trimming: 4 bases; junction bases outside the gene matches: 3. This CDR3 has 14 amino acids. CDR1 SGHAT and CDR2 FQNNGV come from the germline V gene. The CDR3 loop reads CASSWERGGETQYF. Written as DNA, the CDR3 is TGTGCCAGCAGCTGGGAGCGGGGGGGAGAGACCCAGTACTTC.

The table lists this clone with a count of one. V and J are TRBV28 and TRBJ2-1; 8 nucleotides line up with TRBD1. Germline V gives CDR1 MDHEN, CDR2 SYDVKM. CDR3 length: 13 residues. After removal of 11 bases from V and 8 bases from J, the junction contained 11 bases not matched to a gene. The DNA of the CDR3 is TGTGCCGGCAAAAGGACAGGGACGCATGAGCAGTTCTTC. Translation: CAGKRTGTHEQFF.

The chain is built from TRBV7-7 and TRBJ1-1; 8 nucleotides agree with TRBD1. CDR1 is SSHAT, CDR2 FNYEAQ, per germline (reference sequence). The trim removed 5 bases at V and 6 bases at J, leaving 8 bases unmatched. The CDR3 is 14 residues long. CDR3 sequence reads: CASSPGQGFAEAFF. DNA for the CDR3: TGTGCCAGCAGCCCAGGACAGGGTTTCGCTGAAGCTTTCTTT.

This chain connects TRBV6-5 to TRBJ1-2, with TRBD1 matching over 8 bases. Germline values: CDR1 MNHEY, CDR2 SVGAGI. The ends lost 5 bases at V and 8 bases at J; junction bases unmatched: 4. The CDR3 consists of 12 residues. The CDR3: CASSQGAWGYTF. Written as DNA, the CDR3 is TGTGCCAGCAGTCAGGGGGCTTGGGGCTACACCTTC.

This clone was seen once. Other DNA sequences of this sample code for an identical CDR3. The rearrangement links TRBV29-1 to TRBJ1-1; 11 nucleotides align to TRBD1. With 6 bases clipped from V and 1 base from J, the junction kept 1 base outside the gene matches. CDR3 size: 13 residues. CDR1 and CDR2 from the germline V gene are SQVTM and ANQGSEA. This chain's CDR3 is CSVDRGQNTEAFF. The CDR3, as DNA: TGCAGCGTGGACAGGGGGCAGAACACTGAAGCTTTCTTT. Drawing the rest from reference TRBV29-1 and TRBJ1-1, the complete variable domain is SAVISQKPSRDICQRGTSLTIQCQVDSQVTMMFWYRQQPGQSLTLIATANQGSEATYESGFVIDKFPISRPNLTFSTLTVSNMSPEDSSIYLCSVDRGQNTEAFFGQGTRLTVV.

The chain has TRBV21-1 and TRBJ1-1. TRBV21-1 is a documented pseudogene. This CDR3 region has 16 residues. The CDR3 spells CASSTPGVTGGGVAFF. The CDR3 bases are TGTGCCAGCAGCACCCCCGGTGTGACTGGTGGCGGGGTGGCTTTCTTT.

The chain's CDR3 is CASSFVAGGSSEAFF. DNA for the CDR3: TGTGCCAGCAGCTTTGTGGCCGGGGGTAGTTCTGAAGCTTTCTTT. The gene calls are TRBV7-9 and TRBJ1-1; possibly TRBD1 for D (5 bases). Trimming left V 3 bases short and J 6 bases short, with 17 bases between. This CDR3 contains 15 residues. Germline V gene sequence: CDR1 SEHNR, CDR2 FQNEAQ (reference sequence).

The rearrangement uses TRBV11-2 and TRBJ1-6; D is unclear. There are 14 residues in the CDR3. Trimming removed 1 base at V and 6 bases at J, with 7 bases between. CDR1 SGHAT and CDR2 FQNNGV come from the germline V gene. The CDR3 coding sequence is TGTGCCAGCAGCTTAGTCGCGTTTAATTCACCCCTCCACTTT. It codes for CASSLVAFNSPLHF. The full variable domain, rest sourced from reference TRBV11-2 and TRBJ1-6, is EAGVAQSPRYKIIEKRQSVAFWCNPISGHATLYWYQQILGQGPKLLIQFQNNGVVDDSQLPKDRFSAERLKGVDSTLKIQPAKLEDSAVYLCASSLVAFNSPLHFGNGTRLTVT.